These T cell receptor beta chains were read from a single sample in a study of blood T cell repertoires in COVID-19. TCRdb's copy holds only in-frame clones and misses some; the assay was immunoSEQ multiplex PCR. Of about 36,000 clones listed, approximately 90% are singletons. What was sequenced was peripheral blood. Source of these receptors: a human donor in a cohort sampled during active COVID-19. Both conserved end residues are part of each CDR3. Fields, in order: D gene, clone size, J gene, V gene, CDR3 DNA, CDR3 protein. D genes are given only for firm matches. Clone sizes are given selectively: once, few, many, or a class where the clone is expanded.

>TRBD1|-|TRBJ2-2|TRBV5-1
TGCGCCAGCAGCCCCGGGACAGGGGGCACCGGGGAGCTGTTTTTT
CASSPGTGGTGELFF
>TRBD2|-|TRBJ2-1|TRBV19
TGTGCCAGTAGTGCCCGGAGGCTAGCGGGCTCCTACAATGAGCAGTTCTTC
CASSARRLAGSYNEQFF
>TRBD1|-|TRBJ2-2|TRBV10-1
TGCGCCAGCAGGGAGAGTGGGACAGGGAACACCGGGGAGCTGTTTTTT
CASRESGTGNTGELFF
>-|-|TRBJ1-2|TRBV28
TGTGCCAGCAGTTTTGCGAGCCGAAAATTCTATGGCTACACCTTC
CASSFASRKFYGYTF
>-|-|TRBJ1-3|TRBV18
TGTGCCAGCTCACGGGACTCTTCTGGAAACACCATATATTTT
CASSRDSSGNTIYF
>-|once|TRBJ2-3|TRBV27
TGTGCCAGCAGTTTAGGGAGAAGCACAGATACGCAGTATTTT
CASSLGRSTDTQYF
>TRBD2|-|TRBJ2-2|TRBV7-9
TGTGCCAGCAGCTTCACCGGGACTAGCGCCACCGGGGAGCTGTTTTTT
CASSFTGTSATGELFF
>TRBD1|-|TRBJ1-5|TRBV10-3
TGTGCCACAGGGGGCGGCAGCAATCAGCCCCAGCATTTT
CATGGGSNQPQHF
>TRBD1|-|TRBJ2-7|TRBV18
TGTGCCAGCTCACCACCGGGACAGGGGTACGAGCAGTACTTC
CASSPPGQGYEQYF
>TRBD1|-|TRBJ2-3|TRBV5-1
TGCGCCAGCAGCCTACGATCCGGGACAGGGAGAACAGATACGCAGTATTTT
CASSLRSGTGRTDTQYF
>TRBD1|-|TRBJ1-2|TRBV11-2
TGTGCCAGCAGCCCGACAGGGACTAACTATGGCTACACCTTC
CASSPTGTNYGYTF
>TRBD1|-|TRBJ2-6|TRBV4-1
TGCGCCAGCAGCTTTCCCCAGGGGGCGCGGGGGGCCAACGTCCTGACTTTC
CASSFPQGARGANVLTF
>-|-|TRBJ1-3|TRBV7-2
TGTGCCAGCAGCTTAGCCGGGCAGGGTGTAGACACCATATATTTT
CASSLAGQGVDTIYF
>TRBD2|-|TRBJ2-1|TRBV7-3
TGTGCCAGCAGCTTAACTGCGGGGACTAGCGGGAGGGACAATGAGCAGTTCTTC
CASSLTAGTSGRDNEQFF